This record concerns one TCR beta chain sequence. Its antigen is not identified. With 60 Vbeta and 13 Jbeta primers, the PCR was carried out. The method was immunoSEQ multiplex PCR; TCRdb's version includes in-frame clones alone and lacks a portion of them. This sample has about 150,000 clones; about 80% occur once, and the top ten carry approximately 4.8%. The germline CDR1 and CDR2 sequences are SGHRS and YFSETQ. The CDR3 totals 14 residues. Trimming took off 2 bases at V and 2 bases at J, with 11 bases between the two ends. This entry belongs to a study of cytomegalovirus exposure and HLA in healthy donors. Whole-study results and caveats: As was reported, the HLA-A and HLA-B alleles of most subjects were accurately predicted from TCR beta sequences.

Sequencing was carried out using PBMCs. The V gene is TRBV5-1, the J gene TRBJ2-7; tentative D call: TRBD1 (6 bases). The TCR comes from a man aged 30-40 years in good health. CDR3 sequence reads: CASSFTGTTYEQYF. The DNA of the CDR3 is TGCGCCAGCAGCTTTACAGGGACGACCTACGAGCAGTACTTC.